These T cell receptor beta chains were read from a single sample in a study of T cell repertoires in cytomegalovirus infection. No cognate antigen is known for these TCRs. TCRdb redid the calling of the reads with MiXCR, one entry per CDR3 protein. The repertoire holds around 81,000 distinct CDR3 sequences, with 35% to 45% as singletons. The sequencing used CD8+ T cells from cultured PBMCs, collected from culture after CMV antigen stimulation. Receptors were obtained from a human donor in good health (CMV status not recorded). Some clones in this sample may be carry-over from other donors' samples. Each CDR3 is given with its conserved first and last residue. The order of the fields is CDR3 protein, CDR3 DNA, V gene, J gene, clone size, D gene. The D gene is left open where the match is weak. Size tells how often a clone was seen (once, few, many) or the class of an expanded clone, and some rows leave it out.

cdr3_aa: CASSYGMQGDYEQYF
cdr3_nt: TGTGCCAGCAGTTACGGGATGCAGGGGGACTACGAGCAGTACTTC
v_call: TRBV6-6
j_call: TRBJ2-7
clone_size: NA
d_call: TRBD1

cdr3_aa: CASSLETGYEQYF
cdr3_nt: TGTGCCAGCAGCTTAGAAACAGGCTACGAGCAGTACTTC
v_call: TRBV7-8
j_call: TRBJ2-7
clone_size: NA
d_call: NA

cdr3_aa: CASSSGDEGEDYTF
cdr3_nt: TGTGCCAGCAGTTCTGGGGACGAAGGGGAAGACTACACCTTC
v_call: TRBV6-5
j_call: TRBJ1-2
clone_size: few
d_call: NA

cdr3_aa: CASSYRSNEQFF
cdr3_nt: TGTGCCAGCAGTTACAGATCGAATGAGCAGTTCTTC
v_call: TRBV6-6
j_call: TRBJ2-1
clone_size: once
d_call: NA

cdr3_aa: CASSYGLSYEQYF
cdr3_nt: TGCGCCAGCAGCTACGGGCTAAGCTACGAGCAGTACTTC
v_call: TRBV5-1
j_call: TRBJ2-7
clone_size: few
d_call: NA

cdr3_aa: CASSGTVPIYLNTEAFF
cdr3_nt: TGTGCCAGCAGTGGGACAGTGCCCATTTACTTGAACACTGAAGCTTTCTTT
v_call: TRBV6-2/TRBV6-3
j_call: TRBJ1-1
clone_size: many
d_call: TRBD1

cdr3_aa: CSARDQDGPFRYTF
cdr3_nt: TGCAGTGCTAGAGATCAGGACGGCCCTTTCCGCTACACCTTC
v_call: TRBV20-1
j_call: TRBJ1-2
clone_size: NA
d_call: NA

cdr3_aa: CASSELGLTAGANVLTF
cdr3_nt: TGTGCCAGCAGTGAATTAGGCCTGACCGCTGGGGCCAACGTCCTGACTTTC
v_call: TRBV25-1
j_call: TRBJ2-6
clone_size: NA
d_call: NA

cdr3_aa: CASSQVAGLAGGLQFF
cdr3_nt: TGCGCCAGCAGCCAAGTGGCGGGACTAGCGGGGGGTCTCCAGTTCTTC
v_call: TRBV4-3
j_call: TRBJ2-1
clone_size: few
d_call: TRBD2

cdr3_aa: CASSLKDREYGNQPQHF
cdr3_nt: TGTGCCAGTAGTCTGAAGGACAGGGAGTATGGCAATCAGCCCCAGCATTTT
v_call: TRBV19
j_call: TRBJ1-5
clone_size: NA
d_call: TRBD1

cdr3_aa: CASSPQRQGAGQPQHF
cdr3_nt: TGTGCCAGCAGCCCCCAAAGACAGGGGGCCGGGCAGCCCCAGCATTTT
v_call: TRBV6-2/TRBV6-3
j_call: TRBJ1-5
clone_size: few
d_call: TRBD1

cdr3_aa: CASSITRNTEAFF
cdr3_nt: TGTGCCAGTAGTATAACTAGGAACACTGAAGCTTTCTTT
v_call: TRBV19
j_call: TRBJ1-1
clone_size: NA
d_call: NA

cdr3_aa: CASSLGTSSYNEQFF
cdr3_nt: TGTGCCAGCAGTTTGGGAACTAGCTCCTACAATGAGCAGTTCTTC
v_call: TRBV28
j_call: TRBJ2-1
clone_size: many
d_call: NA

cdr3_aa: CASSHSLRYEQYF
cdr3_nt: TGTGCCAGCAGCCACTCACTTCGGTACGAGCAGTACTTC
v_call: TRBV7-9
j_call: TRBJ2-7
clone_size: few
d_call: NA

cdr3_aa: CASRDPGAGNTIYF
cdr3_nt: TGTGCCAGCAGAGACCCAGGGGCTGGAAACACCATATATTTT
v_call: TRBV2
j_call: TRBJ1-3
clone_size: few
d_call: NA

cdr3_aa: CASSLAAGHQPQHF
cdr3_nt: TGTGCCAGCAGTTTAGCGGCAGGGCATCAGCCCCAGCATTTT
v_call: TRBV12-3/TRBV12-4
j_call: TRBJ1-5
clone_size: NA
d_call: NA

cdr3_aa: CASSYSGHPEQYF
cdr3_nt: TGTGCCAGCAGTTACTCAGGGCATCCCGAGCAGTACTTC
v_call: TRBV6-8
j_call: TRBJ2-7
clone_size: NA
d_call: NA

cdr3_aa: CASSPEGAWMNTGELFF
cdr3_nt: TGTGCTAGCAGCCCCGAGGGGGCGTGGATGAACACCGGGGAGCTGTTTTTT
v_call: TRBV7-7
j_call: TRBJ2-2
clone_size: NA
d_call: TRBD1

cdr3_aa: CASSQVPPSTGAMNTEAFF
cdr3_nt: TGCGCCAGCAGCCAAGTGCCCCCCTCGACAGGGGCTATGAACACTGAAGCTTTCTTT
v_call: TRBV4-1
j_call: TRBJ1-1
clone_size: NA
d_call: TRBD1

cdr3_aa: CASSPGRKHSYEQYF
cdr3_nt: TGTGCCAGCAGCCCGGGACGGAAACACTCCTACGAGCAGTACTTC
v_call: TRBV7-6
j_call: TRBJ2-7
clone_size: NA
d_call: NA

cdr3_aa: CAGGQGSYEQYF
cdr3_nt: TGTGCCGGGGGACAGGGATCCTACGAGCAGTACTTC
v_call: TRBV7-3
j_call: TRBJ2-7
clone_size: NA
d_call: TRBD1

cdr3_aa: CASSEISGGASTDTQYF
cdr3_nt: TGTGCCAGCAGTGAAATCAGCGGGGGGGCCAGTACAGATACGCAGTATTTT
v_call: TRBV6-1
j_call: TRBJ2-3
clone_size: NA
d_call: TRBD2

cdr3_aa: CASSNPTPVGTGYPIADTDTQYF
cdr3_nt: TGTGCCAGCAGTAACCCAACCCCCGTAGGGACAGGCTACCCCATCGCAGACACAGATACGCAGTATTTT
v_call: TRBV28
j_call: TRBJ2-3
clone_size: NA
d_call: TRBD1

cdr3_aa: CSASSASLAKNIQYF
cdr3_nt: TGCAGTGCTAGTTCGGCCTCGTTAGCCAAAAACATTCAGTACTTC
v_call: TRBV20-1
j_call: TRBJ2-4
clone_size: NA
d_call: NA

cdr3_aa: CASISVRQGGGETQYF
cdr3_nt: TGTGCCAGCATCTCAGTCCGGCAGGGAGGTGGGGAGACCCAGTACTTC
v_call: TRBV28
j_call: TRBJ2-5
clone_size: NA
d_call: NA

cdr3_aa: CASSSNSGGALWETQYF
cdr3_nt: TGTGCCAGCAGCTCAAATAGCGGGGGGGCCTTATGGGAGACCCAGTACTTC
v_call: TRBV11-2
j_call: TRBJ2-5
clone_size: NA
d_call: TRBD2

cdr3_aa: CASSVGPPNTEAFF
cdr3_nt: TGTGCCAGCAGCGTAGGACCCCCGAACACTGAAGCTTTCTTT
v_call: TRBV9
j_call: TRBJ1-1
clone_size: NA
d_call: NA

cdr3_aa: CASSFRGGTRRTDTQYF
cdr3_nt: TGTGCCAGCAGCTTCCGGGGGGGGACTAGGCGCACAGATACGCAGTATTTT
v_call: TRBV7-8
j_call: TRBJ2-3
clone_size: many
d_call: TRBD2

cdr3_aa: CASTATGTSYEQYF
cdr3_nt: TGTGCCAGCACCGCGACAGGCACATCCTACGAGCAGTACTTC
v_call: TRBV12-3/TRBV12-4
j_call: TRBJ2-7
clone_size: few
d_call: NA

cdr3_aa: CASPPGRQETQYF
cdr3_nt: TGTGCCAGCCCCCCCGGGCGACAAGAGACCCAGTACTTC
v_call: TRBV11-2
j_call: TRBJ2-5
clone_size: few
d_call: NA

cdr3_aa: CASGLPGTDTEAFF
cdr3_nt: TGTGCTAGTGGTTTGCCTGGGACAGACACTGAAGCTTTCTTT
v_call: TRBV12-5
j_call: TRBJ1-1
clone_size: NA
d_call: TRBD1

cdr3_aa: CATESGGAFYEQYF
cdr3_nt: TGTGCCACCGAAAGCGGGGGGGCCTTCTACGAGCAGTACTTC
v_call: TRBV28
j_call: TRBJ2-7
clone_size: NA
d_call: TRBD2

cdr3_aa: CASSPWDRGIYEQFF
cdr3_nt: TGTGCCAGCAGCCCTTGGGACAGGGGGATATATGAGCAGTTCTTC
v_call: TRBV7-8
j_call: TRBJ2-1
clone_size: NA
d_call: TRBD1

cdr3_aa: CASSRGQSVQPQHF
cdr3_nt: TGTGCCAGCAGTAGGGGACAGTCAGTTCAGCCCCAGCATTTT
v_call: TRBV27
j_call: TRBJ1-5
clone_size: NA
d_call: TRBD1

cdr3_aa: CASIGRGETQYF
cdr3_nt: TGCGCCAGCATCGGGCGCGGGGAGACCCAGTACTTC
v_call: TRBV23-1
j_call: TRBJ2-5
clone_size: NA
d_call: NA

cdr3_aa: CASSSRGRKQPQHF
cdr3_nt: TGTGCCAGCAGTTCAAGGGGGCGGAAACAGCCCCAGCATTTT
v_call: TRBV28
j_call: TRBJ1-5
clone_size: NA
d_call: TRBD1

cdr3_aa: CSVEARRDTRNLYGYTF
cdr3_nt: TGCAGCGTTGAAGCCCGGCGGGACACGAGAAATCTCTATGGCTACACCTTC
v_call: TRBV29-1
j_call: TRBJ1-2
clone_size: once
d_call: NA

cdr3_aa: CASSRGQGTTDTQYF
cdr3_nt: TGTGCCAGCAGTAGGGGACAGGGAACGACAGATACGCAGTATTTT
v_call: TRBV25-1
j_call: TRBJ2-3
clone_size: NA
d_call: TRBD1